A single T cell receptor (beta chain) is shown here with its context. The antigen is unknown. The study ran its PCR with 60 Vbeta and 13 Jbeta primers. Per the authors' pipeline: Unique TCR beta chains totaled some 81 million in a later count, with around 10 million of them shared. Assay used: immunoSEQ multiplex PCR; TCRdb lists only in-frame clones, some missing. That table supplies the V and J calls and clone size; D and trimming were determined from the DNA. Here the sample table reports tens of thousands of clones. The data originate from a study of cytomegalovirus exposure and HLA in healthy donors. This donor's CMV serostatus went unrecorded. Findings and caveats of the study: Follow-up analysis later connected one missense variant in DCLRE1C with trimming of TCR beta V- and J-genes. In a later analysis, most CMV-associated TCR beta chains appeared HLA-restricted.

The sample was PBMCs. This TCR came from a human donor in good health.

The CDR3 spells CAGRDSLDYGYTF. CDR3 sequence (DNA): TGTGCCGGACGGGACAGCCTCGACTATGGCTACACCTTC. The chain joins TRBV7-9 to TRBJ1-2; 7 bases agree with TRBD1. The length of the CDR3 is 13 residues. The V segment lost 11 bases and the J segment 3 bases; nucleotides outside the gene matches: 9. From germline, CDR1 is SEHNR and CDR2 FQNEAQ (reference sequence).